Sequencing of this TCR beta chain was carried out in a study of blood T cell repertoires in COVID-19. At the level of the study: PBMCs, B-cell-depleted T cells, or T cells provided the cDNA or gDNA that made up the material.

J lost 8 bases, V lost 8 bases, and 19 bases had no gene match. The CDR3 length is 16 residues. Germline loops: CDR1 MDHEN, CDR2 SYDVKM. Original handling: For nucleated cells, counts were estimated from reference gene primer amplification. Assay: immunoSEQ multiplex PCR; the TCRdb copy retains only in-frame clones and omits some. V, J and clone size are taken as reported in that table, and D and trimming were inferred from the DNA itself. The data show roughly 40,000 clones, around 85% seen once. Sequencing used peripheral blood. The chain joins TRBV28 to TRBJ1-2; 8 bases agree with TRBD1. This TCR derives from a human donor with acute or convalescent COVID-19. The donor label of this sample is uncertain. CDR3 amino acids: CASYEPSGGGFGGYTF. The CDR3 DNA is TGTGCCAGCTATGAGCCCTCAGGGGGCGGGTTTGGGGGCTACACCTTC.